The clone carrying this TCR beta chain has a single count. Its antigen is undetermined. Other DNA variants within this sample encode the same CDR3. This sample stems from a study of cytomegalovirus exposure and HLA in healthy donors. The study, taken as a whole, reports: It was approximately 170 TCR beta chains that were listed as cytomegalovirus-associated. Indistinguishability led to the exclusion of some V segments, TRBV6-2 and TRBV6-3 included.

The PCR had 60 Vbeta and 13 Jbeta primers. Method: immunoSEQ multiplex PCR; TCRdb's copy keeps in-frame clones and lacks some. The sample consists of around 180,000 clones, 75% to 85% of them appearing once. This CDR3 spans 13 amino acids. The germline V and J ends were trimmed by 3 bases and 0 bases, with 6 bases remaining between them. Germline V gene lookup returns CDR1 KGHSH and CDR2 LQKENI. The sequenced material came from PBMCs. This clonotype originated in a man between 25 and 39 years old in good health and CMV-seropositive. The chain uses TRBV18 and TRBJ2-7, with D possibly being TRBD2 (5 bases). CDR3 sequence: CASSPRDSYEQYF. The CDR3 DNA reads as TGTGCCAGCTCACCCCGGGACTCCTACGAGCAGTACTTC.